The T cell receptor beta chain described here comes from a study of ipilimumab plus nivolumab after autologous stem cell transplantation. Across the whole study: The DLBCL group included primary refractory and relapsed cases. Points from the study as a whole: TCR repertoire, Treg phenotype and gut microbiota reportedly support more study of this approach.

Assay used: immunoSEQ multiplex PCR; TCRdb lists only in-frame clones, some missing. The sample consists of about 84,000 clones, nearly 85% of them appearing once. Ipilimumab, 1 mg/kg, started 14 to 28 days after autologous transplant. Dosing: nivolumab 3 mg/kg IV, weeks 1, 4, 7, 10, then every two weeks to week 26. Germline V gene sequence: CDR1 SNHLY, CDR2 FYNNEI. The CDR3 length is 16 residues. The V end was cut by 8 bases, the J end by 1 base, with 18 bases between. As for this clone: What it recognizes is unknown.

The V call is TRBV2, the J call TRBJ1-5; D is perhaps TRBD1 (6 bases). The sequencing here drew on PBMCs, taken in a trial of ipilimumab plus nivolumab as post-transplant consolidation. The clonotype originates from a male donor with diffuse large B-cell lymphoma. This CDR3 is CASARRGAESNQPQHF. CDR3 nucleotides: TGTGCCAGCGCCCGGAGGGGGGCGGAAAGCAATCAGCCCCAGCATTTT.